This T cell receptor (beta chain) originates from a study of read filtering for tumor transcriptome and immune sequencing. On the study more broadly: Patients were approximately 18 male and some 13 female, mean age approximately 70 years, range about 45 to 85.

Study results and limitations: Dropping single-read clonotypes raised IR-seq and RNA-seq shared-clonotype correlation. The CD138-negative fraction was mixed bone marrow immune cells, not pure T cells.

Sampling of bone marrow took place during active disease in every patient. As concerns this clonotype: The antigen remains undetermined.

The CDR3 has 15 amino acids. The germline gives CDR1 DFQATT, CDR2 SNEGSKA (reference sequence). V gave up 6 bases and J gave up 5 bases; unmatched junction bases: 12. From about 0.4 ug of RNA, a library with molecular barcoded alpha/delta and beta/gamma adaptors was made. TCRdb redid the calling of the reads with MiXCR, one entry per CDR3 protein. The sample carries tens of thousands of distinct CDR3 sequences, around a fifth recorded once. This TCR came from a donor at least 40 years old with multiple myeloma. Material for sequencing was a population of CD138-negative cells sorted from bone marrow. The chain couples TRBV20-1 to TRBJ2-3; TRBD2 agrees at 9 bases. The CDR3 spells CSARQASGAGDTQYF. CDR3 DNA: TGCAGTGCAAGACAAGCTAGCGGGGCTGGAGATACGCAGTATTTT.